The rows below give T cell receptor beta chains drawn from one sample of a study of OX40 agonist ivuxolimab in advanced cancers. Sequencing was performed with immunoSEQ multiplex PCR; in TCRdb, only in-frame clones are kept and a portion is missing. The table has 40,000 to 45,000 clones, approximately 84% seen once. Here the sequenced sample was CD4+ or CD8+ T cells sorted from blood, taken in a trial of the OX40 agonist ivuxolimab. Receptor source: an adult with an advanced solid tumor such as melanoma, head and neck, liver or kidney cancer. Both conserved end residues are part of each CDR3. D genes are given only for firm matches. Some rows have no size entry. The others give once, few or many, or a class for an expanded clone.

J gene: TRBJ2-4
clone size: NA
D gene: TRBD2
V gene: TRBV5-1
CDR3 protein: CASSTETSGGKAGGKNIQYF
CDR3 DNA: TGCGCCAGCAGCACTGAGACTAGCGGGGGAAAAGCTGGTGGCAAAAACATTCAGTACTTC

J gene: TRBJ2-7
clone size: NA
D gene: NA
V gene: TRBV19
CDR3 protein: CASSIRQDYEQYF
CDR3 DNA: TGTGCCAGTAGTATACGCCAGGACTACGAGCAGTACTTC

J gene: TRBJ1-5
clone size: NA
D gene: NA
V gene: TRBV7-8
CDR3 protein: CASSLAPRRADQPQHF
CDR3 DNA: TGTGCCAGCAGCTTAGCTCCGCGAAGAGCTGATCAGCCCCAGCATTTT

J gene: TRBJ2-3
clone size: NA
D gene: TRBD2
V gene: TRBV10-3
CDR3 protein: CAIRPGTSARGVDTQYF
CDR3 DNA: TGTGCCATCAGGCCCGGGACTAGCGCCCGAGGGGTAGATACGCAGTATTTT

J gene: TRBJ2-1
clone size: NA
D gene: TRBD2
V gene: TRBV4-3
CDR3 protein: CASSQDLASGGPYNEQFF
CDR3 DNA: TGCGCCAGCAGCCAAGATCTTGCTAGCGGGGGGCCTTACAATGAGCAGTTCTTC

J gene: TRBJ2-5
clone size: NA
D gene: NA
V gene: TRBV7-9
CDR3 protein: CASSLGSGGGQETQYF
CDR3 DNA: TGTGCCAGCAGCTTGGGGTCCGGAGGGGGACAAGAGACCCAGTACTTC

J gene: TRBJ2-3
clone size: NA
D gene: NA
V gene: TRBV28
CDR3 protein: CASSSQAGGQNQDTQYF
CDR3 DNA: TGTGCCAGCAGCTCGCAGGCCGGGGGCCAGAACCAAGATACGCAGTATTTT

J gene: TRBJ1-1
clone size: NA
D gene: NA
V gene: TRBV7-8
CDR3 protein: CASSRRWGGTEAFF
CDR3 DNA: TGTGCCAGCAGCCGAAGGTGGGGGGGCACTGAAGCTTTCTTT

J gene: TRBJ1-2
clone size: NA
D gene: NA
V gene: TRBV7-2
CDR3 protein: CASSPRGGDYGYTF
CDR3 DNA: TGTGCCAGCAGCCCTCGGGGGGGGGACTATGGCTACACCTTC

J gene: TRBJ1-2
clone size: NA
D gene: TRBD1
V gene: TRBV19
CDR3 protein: CASSSRGSTGIRDGYTF
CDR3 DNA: TGTGCCAGTAGTTCCCGAGGGTCGACAGGGATTCGCGATGGCTACACCTTC

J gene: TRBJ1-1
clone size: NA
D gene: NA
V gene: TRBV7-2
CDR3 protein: CASSLLAEAFF
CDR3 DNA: TGTGCCAGCAGCTTATTAGCTGAAGCTTTCTTT

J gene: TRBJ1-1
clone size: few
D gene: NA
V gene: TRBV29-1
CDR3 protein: CSVAATFGTEAFF
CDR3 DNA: TGCAGCGTTGCCGCTACCTTCGGGACTGAAGCTTTCTTT

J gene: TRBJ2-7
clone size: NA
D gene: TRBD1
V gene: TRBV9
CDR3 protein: CASSVGTGVSYEQYF
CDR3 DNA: TGTGCCAGCAGCGTAGGGACAGGGGTTTCCTACGAGCAGTACTTC

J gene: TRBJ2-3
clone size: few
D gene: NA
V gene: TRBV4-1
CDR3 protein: CASSQDGGARGTSTDTQYF
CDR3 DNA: TGCGCCAGCAGCCAGGATGGAGGCGCTAGAGGGACTAGCACAGATACGCAGTATTTT

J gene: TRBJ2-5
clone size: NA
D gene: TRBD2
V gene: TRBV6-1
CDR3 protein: CASSEYAPLAGSQETQYF
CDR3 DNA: TGTGCCAGCAGTGAATATGCACCACTAGCGGGGTCCCAAGAGACCCAGTACTTC

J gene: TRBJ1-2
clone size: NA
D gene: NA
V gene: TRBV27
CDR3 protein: CASSLVGEGKGGIYGYTF
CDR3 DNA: TGTGCCAGCAGTTTAGTCGGGGAGGGCAAAGGAGGGATCTATGGCTACACCTTC

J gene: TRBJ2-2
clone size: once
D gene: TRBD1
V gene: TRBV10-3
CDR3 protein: CAIRDRGAGELFF
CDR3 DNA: TGTGCCATCAGGGACAGGGGTGCCGGGGAGCTGTTTTTT

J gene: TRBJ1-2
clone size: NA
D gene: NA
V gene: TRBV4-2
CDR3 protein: CASSQAGNYGYTF
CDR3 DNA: TGTGCCAGCAGCCAAGCGGGTAACTATGGCTACACCTTC

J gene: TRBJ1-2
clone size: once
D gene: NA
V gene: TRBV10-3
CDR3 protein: CAGGRTGLSGGYTF
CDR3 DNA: TGTGCGGGGGGACGCACAGGGCTTAGTGGGGGCTACACCTTC

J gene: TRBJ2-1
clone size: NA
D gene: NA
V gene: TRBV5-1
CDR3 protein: CASSEASGGQNEQFF
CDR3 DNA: TGCGCCAGCAGCGAGGCAAGTGGGGGACAAAATGAGCAGTTCTTC

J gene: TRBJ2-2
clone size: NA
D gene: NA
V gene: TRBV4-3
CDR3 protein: CASSQELVGITGELFF
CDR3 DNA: TGCGCCAGCAGCCAAGAGTTGGTCGGAATCACCGGGGAGCTGTTTTTT

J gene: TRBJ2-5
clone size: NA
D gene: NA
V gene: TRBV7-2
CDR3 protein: CASSFRYGQETQYF
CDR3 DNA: TGTGCCAGCAGCTTCCGTTACGGCCAGGAGACCCAGTACTTC

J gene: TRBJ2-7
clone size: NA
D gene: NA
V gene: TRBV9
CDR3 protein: CASSVASGPSYEQYF
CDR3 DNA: TGTGCCAGCAGCGTAGCTTCTGGCCCTTCCTACGAGCAGTACTTC

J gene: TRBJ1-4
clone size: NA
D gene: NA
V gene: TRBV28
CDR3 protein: CAKLENEKLFF
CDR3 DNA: TGTGCCAAATTAGAGAATGAAAAACTGTTTTTT

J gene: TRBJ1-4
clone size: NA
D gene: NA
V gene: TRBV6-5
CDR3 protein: CASSTLGWSGEKLFF
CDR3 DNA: TGTGCCAGCAGTACTCTAGGGTGGTCGGGTGAAAAACTGTTTTTT

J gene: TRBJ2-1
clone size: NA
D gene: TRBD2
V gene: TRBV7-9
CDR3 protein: CASSLLLAGGQNEQFF
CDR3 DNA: TGTGCCAGCAGCCTCTTACTAGCGGGAGGGCAAAATGAGCAGTTCTTC

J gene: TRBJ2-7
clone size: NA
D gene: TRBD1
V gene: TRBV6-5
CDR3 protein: CASSLGTDLRGQYF
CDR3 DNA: TGTGCCAGCAGTCTCGGGACAGACCTACGAGGGCAGTACTTC

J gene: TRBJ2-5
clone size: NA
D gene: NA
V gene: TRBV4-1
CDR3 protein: CASSQGGLKETQYF
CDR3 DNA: TGCGCCAGCAGCCAGGGGGGTCTCAAAGAGACCCAGTACTTC

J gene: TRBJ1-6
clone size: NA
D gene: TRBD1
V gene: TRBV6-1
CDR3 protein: CATREGAGSPLHF
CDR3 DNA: TGTGCCACCAGGGAGGGGGCCGGTTCACCCCTCCACTTT

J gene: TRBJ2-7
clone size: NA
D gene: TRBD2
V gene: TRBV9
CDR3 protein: CASSVGFETSGISSYEQYF
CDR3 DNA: TGTGCCAGCAGCGTAGGATTCGAGACTAGCGGGATAAGCTCCTACGAGCAGTACTTC

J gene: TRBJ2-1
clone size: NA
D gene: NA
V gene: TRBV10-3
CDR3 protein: CAIRDNAGNEQFF
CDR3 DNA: TGTGCCATCAGGGACAACGCAGGCAATGAGCAGTTCTTC

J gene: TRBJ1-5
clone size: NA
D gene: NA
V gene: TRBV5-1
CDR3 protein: CASSPQPWSSLGNQPQHF
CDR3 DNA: TGCGCCAGCAGCCCCCAACCCTGGTCATCCTTGGGCAATCAGCCCCAGCATTTT

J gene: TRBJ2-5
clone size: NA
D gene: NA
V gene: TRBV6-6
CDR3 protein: CASIPPGGGETQYF
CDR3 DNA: TGTGCCAGCATCCCTCCGGGGGGCGGGGAGACCCAGTACTTC

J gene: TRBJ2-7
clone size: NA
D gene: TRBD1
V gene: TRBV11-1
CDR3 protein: CASSFTGGPGEQYF
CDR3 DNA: TGTGCCAGCAGCTTTACAGGGGGCCCGGGGGAGCAGTACTTC

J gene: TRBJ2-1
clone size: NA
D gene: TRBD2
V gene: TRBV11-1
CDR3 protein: CASTHVAGSHEQFF
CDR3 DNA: TGTGCCAGCACTCACGTAGCGGGGAGCCATGAGCAGTTCTTC

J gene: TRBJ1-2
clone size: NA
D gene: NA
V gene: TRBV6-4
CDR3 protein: CASSDSKGVGYTF
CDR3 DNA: TGTGCCAGCAGTGACTCGAAAGGGGTCGGCTACACCTTC

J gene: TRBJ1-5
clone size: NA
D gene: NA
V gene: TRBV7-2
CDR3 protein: CASSLEIRAVKSNQPQHF
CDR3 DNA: TGTGCCAGCAGCTTAGAAATTAGGGCAGTAAAAAGCAATCAGCCCCAGCATTTT

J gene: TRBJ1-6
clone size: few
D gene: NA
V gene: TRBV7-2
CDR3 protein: CASSIQSYNSPLHF
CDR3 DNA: TGTGCCAGCAGTATACAGAGCTATAATTCACCCCTCCACTTT

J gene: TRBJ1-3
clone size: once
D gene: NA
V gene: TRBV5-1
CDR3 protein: CASSLVGSPTDTIYF
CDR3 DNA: TGCGCCAGCAGCTTGGTGGGGAGTCCTACGGACACCATATATTTT

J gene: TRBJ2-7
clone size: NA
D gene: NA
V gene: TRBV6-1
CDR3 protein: CASTRRVLYEQYF
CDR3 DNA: TGTGCCAGCACTCGGAGGGTCCTCTACGAGCAGTACTTC

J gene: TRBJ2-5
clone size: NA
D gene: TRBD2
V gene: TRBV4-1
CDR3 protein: CASSQAGGLAGETQYF
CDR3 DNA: TGCGCCAGCAGCCAAGCTGGGGGACTAGCGGGAGAGACCCAGTACTTC

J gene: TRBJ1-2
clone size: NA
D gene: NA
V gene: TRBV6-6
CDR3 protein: CASSLTASNYGYTF
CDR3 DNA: TGTGCCAGCAGTTTGACGGCTTCTAACTATGGCTACACCTTC

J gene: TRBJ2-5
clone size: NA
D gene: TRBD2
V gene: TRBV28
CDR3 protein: CASTWEGGRTVGTQYF
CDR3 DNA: TGTGCCAGCACTTGGGAGGGCGGTCGGACCGTCGGGACCCAGTACTTC

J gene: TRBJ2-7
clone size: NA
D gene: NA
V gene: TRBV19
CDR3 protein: CASMNANRYEQYF
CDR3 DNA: TGTGCCAGTATGAACGCAAACCGGTACGAGCAGTACTTC

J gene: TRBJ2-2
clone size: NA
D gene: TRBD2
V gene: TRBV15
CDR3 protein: CATSITSGGASGELFF
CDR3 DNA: TGTGCCACCAGCATTACTAGCGGGGGGGCCTCCGGGGAGCTGTTTTTT

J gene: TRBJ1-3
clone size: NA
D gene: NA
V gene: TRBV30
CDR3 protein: CAWSVGGYTIYF
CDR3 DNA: TGTGCCTGGAGTGTTGGGGGTTACACCATATATTTT

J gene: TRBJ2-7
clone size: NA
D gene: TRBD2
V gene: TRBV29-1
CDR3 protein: CSVERRETSGTYEQYF
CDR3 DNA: TGCAGCGTTGAAAGGAGGGAGACTAGCGGGACCTACGAGCAGTACTTC

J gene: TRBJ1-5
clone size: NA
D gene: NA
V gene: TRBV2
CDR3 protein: CASATGNQPQHF
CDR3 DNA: TGTGCCAGCGCGACAGGAAATCAGCCCCAGCATTTT

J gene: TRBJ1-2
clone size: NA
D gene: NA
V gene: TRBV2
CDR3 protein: CASTTDSPYGYTF
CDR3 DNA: TGTGCCAGCACCACCGACAGCCCATATGGCTACACCTTC

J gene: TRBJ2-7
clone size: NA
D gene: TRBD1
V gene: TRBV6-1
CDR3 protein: CASIRDRAPNEQYF
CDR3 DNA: TGTGCCAGTATCCGGGACAGGGCACCAAACGAGCAGTACTTC

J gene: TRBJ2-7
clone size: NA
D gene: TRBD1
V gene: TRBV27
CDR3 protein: CASRPGQGVSYEQYF
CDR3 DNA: TGTGCCAGCAGGCCAGGACAGGGGGTGTCTTACGAGCAGTACTTC

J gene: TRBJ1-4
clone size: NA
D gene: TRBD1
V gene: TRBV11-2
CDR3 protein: CASSLGQGATNEKLFF
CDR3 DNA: TGTGCCAGCAGCTTAGGGCAGGGGGCAACTAATGAAAAACTGTTTTTT